The 26 T cell receptor beta chains below come from one sample, sequenced in a study of blood T cells in healthy people across ages. Together with a sample-barcoded 5' primer, a J-beta primer mix was included in a second PCR lasting about 6 to 11 cycles. TCRdb processed the 5' RACE reads anew with MiXCR; each CDR3 protein has one entry. The sample has approximately 1.5 million distinct CDR3 sequences; around 40% are singletons. Specimen: blood. Source of these receptors: a woman under 30 in good health.

This sequence joins TRBV21-1 and TRBJ2-4. TRBV21-1 constitutes a pseudogene. There are 15 residues in the CDR3. CDR3 nucleotides: TGTGCCAGCAGCAAAATACCGGCCGAGCCCAATGAGCAGTACTTC. Translated, it gives CASSKIPAEPNEQYF.

The rearrangement links TRBV28 to TRBJ2-5; 10 bases are a match to TRBD2. The length of the CDR3 is 17 residues. Germline V CDR1 and CDR2: MDHEN, SYDVKM. J was trimmed by 5 bases and V by 1 base; bases with no gene match: 10. The CDR3 sequence: CASSLLDLAGAFETQYF. CDR3 DNA: TGTGCCAGCAGTTTATTGGATCTAGCGGGAGCATTCGAGACCCAGTACTTC.

This clonotype was counted at least ten times. The chain carries TRBV4-1 and TRBJ2-7; 7 nucleotides match TRBD1. Per the germline V gene, CDR1 is MGHRA and CDR2 is YSYEKL. The J segment lost 2 bases and the V segment lost 4 bases, leaving 11 bases of the junction unmatched. This CDR3 is built from 16 residues. CDR3 bases: TGCGCCAGCAGCCCTTCCTTGACAGGGCTAACCTACGAGCAGTACTTC. Its protein is CASSPSLTGLTYEQYF.

The chain links TRBV7-2 to TRBJ2-7; possibly TRBD2 for D (6 bases). The CDR3 extends over 15 amino acids. CDR1 is SGHTA, CDR2 FQGNSA, per germline. Trimming removed 5 bases at V and 4 bases at J, with 18 bases between. CDR3 protein: CASSLTPGGLYEQYF. In DNA form, the CDR3 reads TGTGCCAGCAGCCTAACTCCCGGGGGACTTTACGAGCAGTACTTC.

This clonotype was detected only a few times. The genes are TRBV20-1 and TRBJ2-1, with 12 bases lining up with TRBD2. The CDR3 length is 14 residues. The germline V gene encodes CDR1 DFQATT and CDR2 SNEGSKA (reference sequence). The V and J ends lost 5 bases and 9 bases, in that order; junction bases with no gene match: 8. The CDR3 sequence is CSAEILAGGSEQFF. In DNA form, the CDR3 reads TGCAGTGCTGAGATCCTAGCGGGAGGGTCTGAGCAGTTCTTC.

This clonotype was counted between two and nine times. The chain recombines TRBV6-6 with TRBJ2-5; TRBD2 is a possible D gene (6 bases). There are 13 residues in the CDR3. Germline V lookup: CDR1 MNHNY, CDR2 SVGAGI (reference sequence). V was pared by 2 bases and J by 11 bases, with 15 bases between. The CDR3 DNA is TGTGCCAGCAGTTACGAGTCGGTAGGGAGGCAGTACTTC. Protein product: CASSYESVGRQYF.

CDR3: CSAPTGGGEQYF. CDR3 nucleotide sequence: TGCAGTGCCCCGACAGGGGGTGGGGAGCAGTACTTC. The chain carries TRBV20-1 and TRBJ2-5; 9 bases fit TRBD1. The V gene's germline CDR1 is DFQATT and CDR2 SNEGSKA (reference sequence). The CDR3 runs to 12 residues. J gave up 11 bases and V 6 bases, and 10 bases lay outside the gene matches.

The V and J genes are TRBV20-1 and TRBJ2-5; D is possibly TRBD1 (5 bases). V was shortened by 3 bases and J by 2 bases, with 7 bases between the two germline ends. The CDR3 extends over 12 amino acids. The germline CDR1 and CDR2 sequences are DFQATT and SNEGSKA (reference sequence). CDR3 nucleotides: TGCAGTGCTAGCGACAGACAAGAGACCCAGTACTTC. Residues: CSASDRQETQYF.

This clonotype has a handful of counts. V usage is TRBV27 and J usage is TRBJ2-3; no firm D call. This CDR3 region has 14 residues. V gave up 4 bases and J gave up 6 bases, with 14 bases separating them. From germline, CDR1 is MNHEY and CDR2 SMNVEV (reference sequence). The CDR3 protein is CASSWTPIGDTQYF. Written as DNA, the CDR3 is TGTGCCAGCAGTTGGACCCCGATCGGGGATACGCAGTATTTT.

V usage is TRBV14 and J usage is TRBJ2-1, with 9 nucleotides matching TRBD2. This CDR3 has 15 residues. V trimming: 3 bases; J trimming: 5 bases; junction bases outside the gene matches: 5. Germline assignment: CDR1 SGHDN and CDR2 FVKESK. The CDR3 coding sequence is TGTGCCAGCAGCCACAGCGGGAGGTCTAACAATGAGCAGTTCTTC. Its protein is CASSHSGRSNNEQFF.

The V gene is TRBV20-1, the J gene TRBJ2-1, with 12 bases that match TRBD2. This CDR3 has 15 amino acids. Germline CDR1 reads DFQATT; CDR2 reads SNEGSKA (reference sequence). The junction had 3 bases not matched to a gene; V was cut back by 6 bases and J by 0 bases. DNA for the CDR3: TGCAGTGCGACTAGCGGGAGCTCCTCCTACAATGAGCAGTTCTTC. Protein product: CSATSGSSSYNEQFF.

This clonotype was seen more than once but under ten times. The chain carries TRBV20-1 and TRBJ2-1; 9 nucleotides line up with TRBD2. This CDR3 spans 16 amino acids. Germline V gene sequence: CDR1 DFQATT, CDR2 SNEGSKA (reference sequence). Unmatched junction bases numbered 9, after V lost 4 bases and J lost 2 bases. The CDR3 DNA is TGCAGTGCTACCACGCGGGGCGGGGGGGCCTACAATGAGCAGTTCTTC. Amino acid sequence: CSATTRGGGAYNEQFF.

The chain is built from TRBV12-3 or TRBV12-4 and TRBJ1-6; D perhaps matches TRBD1 (5 bases). Trimming took 6 bases from V and 10 from J, leaving 22 bases between them. CDR3 length: 16 residues. The CDR3 nucleotides are TGTGCCAGCAGCCGTTTCCCGGGCAGGGTAGGCTCACCCCTCCACTTT. It specifies CASSRFPGRVGSPLHF.

This clonotype was seen only a few times. The gene calls are TRBV2 and TRBJ2-7; no definite D call. CDR1 is SNHLY, CDR2 FYNNEI, per germline. CDR3 length equals 15 residues. Trimming stripped 1 base from V and 2 bases from J, with 12 bases between. The CDR3, as DNA: TGTGCCAGCAGTGAAGTCACGAACCTTACCTACGAGCAGTACTTC. As protein: CASSEVTNLTYEQYF.

The chain carries TRBV6-5 and TRBJ1-5; tentative D call: TRBD1 (5 bases). The germline CDR1 and CDR2 sequences are MNHEY and SVGAGI. There are 15 residues in the CDR3. Trimming took off 6 bases at V and 1 base at J, with 13 bases between the two ends. CDR3 nucleotide sequence: TGTGCCAGCAGCCGATCAGGGCAAAGCAATCAGCCCCAGCATTTT. Its protein product is CASSRSGQSNQPQHF.

A few counts support this clonotype. The chain is built from TRBV15 and TRBJ2-3; D is undetermined. CDR3 size: 16 residues. V lost 1 base and J lost 0, with 11 bases in between. Germline values: CDR1 LNHNV, CDR2 YYDKDF (reference sequence). CDR3 amino acids: CATSRGARSSTDTQYF. The CDR3 DNA sequence: TGTGCCACCAGCAGAGGGGCGCGAAGTAGCACAGATACGCAGTATTTT.

This clonotype has only a few counts. This chain connects TRBV9 to TRBJ1-5; D not certain. This CDR3 is built from 14 residues. Germline V gene sequence: CDR1 SGDLS, CDR2 YYNGEE. V lost 0 bases to trimming and J lost 3 bases, with 7 bases between them. The CDR3 loop reads CASSVAGINQPQHF. In DNA, the CDR3 is TGTGCCAGCAGCGTAGCTGGGATCAATCAGCCCCAGCATTTT.

Comments on this clonotype: Given a much more abundant clone one base away, this may be a read error. V usage is TRBV7-2 and J usage is TRBJ1-2; unclear D gene. The CDR3 runs to 13 residues. Germline CDR1 and CDR2: SGHTA and FQGNSA. CDR3 in DNA: TGTGCCAACAGCTTACAGACAAACTATGGCTACACCTTC. It yields the protein CANSLQTNYGYTF. Complete variable domain (other parts from reference TRBV7-2 and TRBJ1-2): GAGVSQSPSNKVTEKGKDVELRCDPISGHTALYWYRQSLGQGLEFLIYFQGNSAPDKSGLPSDRFSAERTGGSVSTLTIQRTQQEDSAVYLCANSLQTNYGYTFGSGTRLTVV.

This clonotype appeared a few times. V usage is TRBV12-3 or TRBV12-4 and J usage is TRBJ2-3, with TRBD1 matching over 7 bases. V shed 7 bases and J 3 bases; nucleotides not matched to a gene: 4. The CDR3 is 13 amino acids. The CDR3 sequence is CASTSQGTDTQYF. The CDR3 coding sequence is TGTGCCAGCACCTCACAGGGGACAGATACGCAGTATTTT.

This clonotype was counted a single time. V and J are TRBV6-1 and TRBJ2-6; D gene uncertain. The CDR3 sequence is 19 residues long. V lost 6 bases and J 1 base, leaving 22 bases between the germline ends. Germline V gene data show CDR1 as MNHNS and CDR2 as SASEGT. CDR3 in amino acids: CASSPGSLKPSSGANVLTF. Written as DNA, the CDR3 is TGTGCCAGCAGCCCCGGGTCCCTCAAACCCAGTTCTGGGGCCAACGTCCTGACTTTC.

The rearrangement joins TRBV20-1 to TRBJ2-5; D unresolved. The V end was cut by 0 bases, the J end by 3 bases, with 11 bases between. Looked up from germline, CDR1 is DFQATT and CDR2 is SNEGSKA (reference sequence). CDR3 length equals 14 residues. The CDR3 DNA is TGCAGTGCTAGAGATCAAACTTATAAAGAGACCCAGTACTTC. Translating gives CSARDQTYKETQYF.

This chain links TRBV21-1 with TRBJ2-1; the table's D call TRBD1 went unverified against the DNA. TRBV21-1 is classified as a pseudogene. This CDR3 region has 16 residues. The CDR3 DNA reads TGTGCCAGCCCTCAAGGGGCGGGACCCTCCTACAATGAGCAGTTCTTC. As protein: CASPQGAGPSYNEQFF.

This clonotype has just a few counts. The chain recombines TRBV2 with TRBJ2-7; tentative D call: TRBD1 (6 bases). Germline V gene data show CDR1 as SNHLY and CDR2 as FYNNEI. This CDR3 has 16 residues. Trimming removed 4 bases from V and 1 base from J, with 17 bases in between. The CDR3 DNA reads as TGTGCCAGCAGTGGTCGGACAGTTAGTGGATCCTACGAGCAGTACTTC. Translation: CASSGRTVSGSYEQYF.

This chain joins TRBV27 and TRBJ1-4; 7 nucleotides agree with TRBD1. CDR1 and CDR2 from the germline V gene are MNHEY and SMNVEV (reference sequence). The CDR3 spans 18 residues. Germline trimming cut 6 bases from V and 4 bases from J; bases unmatched to any gene: 17. The CDR3 coding sequence is TGTGCCAGCAGCACTCTCAAGGGCGCGGGACAGATTAATGAAAAACTGTTTTTT. Its translation: CASSTLKGAGQINEKLFF.

This rearrangement joins TRBV6-2 or TRBV6-3 to TRBJ2-7, with 10 bases that match TRBD1. This CDR3 region has 16 residues. Germline assignment: CDR1 MNHEY and CDR2 SVGEGT. J lost 3 bases, V lost 5 bases, and 10 bases had no gene match. This CDR3 reads CASSSRPGQGFYEQYF. Written as DNA, the CDR3 is TGTGCCAGCAGTAGCCGACCGGGACAGGGGTTCTACGAGCAGTACTTC.

This chain links TRBV7-3 with TRBJ2-7, with a tentative D call TRBD2 (5 bases). Trimming left V 6 bases short and J 2 bases short, with 14 bases between. This CDR3 comprises 14 residues. In germline, CDR1 is SGHTA, CDR2 FQGTGA. This chain's CDR3 is CASSIAWRAYEQYF. The CDR3 DNA reads TGTGCCAGCAGTATAGCGTGGCGGGCCTACGAGCAGTACTTC.